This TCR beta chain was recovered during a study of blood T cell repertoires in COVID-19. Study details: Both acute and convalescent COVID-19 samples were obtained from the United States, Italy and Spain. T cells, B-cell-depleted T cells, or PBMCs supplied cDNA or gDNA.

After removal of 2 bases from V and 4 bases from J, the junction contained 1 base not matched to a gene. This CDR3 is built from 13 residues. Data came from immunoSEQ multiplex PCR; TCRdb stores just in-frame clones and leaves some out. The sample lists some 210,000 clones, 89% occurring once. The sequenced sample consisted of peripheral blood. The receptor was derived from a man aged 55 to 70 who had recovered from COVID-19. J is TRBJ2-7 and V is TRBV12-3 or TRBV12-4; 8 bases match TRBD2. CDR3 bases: TGTGCCAGCAGTTTAAGCGGGGGTTACGAGCAGTACTTC. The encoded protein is CASSLSGGYEQYF.